This T cell receptor beta chain was found in a study of CD8+ T cells in alopecia areata. Overall study context: People stayed on tofacitinib for 6 to 18 months, then stopped the drug for 6 months.

RNA extraction and reverse transcription yielded cDNA as sequencing template. TCRdb keeps only in-frame clones here, not all; method: immunoSEQ multiplex PCR. The sample has roughly 140,000 clones; around half are singletons. Findings of the study overall: Besides other cells, scalp samples also yield sequences of resident alphabeta T cells from normal skin.

Researchers picked out CD4+ and CD8+ T cells from PBMCs by sorting. Only a few counts were recorded for this clone. What it recognizes is unknown. CDR1 LNHDA and CDR2 SQIVND come from the germline V gene (reference sequence). V lost 5 bases and J lost 5, with 15 bases in between. This CDR3 has 14 amino acids. This sequence was found in a human donor with alopecia areata. The starting material was CD8+ T cells sorted from blood, obtained at week 0. The chain is built from TRBV19 and TRBJ1-2; D remains unclear. This CDR3 reads CASSPDGNPYGYTF. The DNA of the CDR3 is TGTGCCAGTAGTCCCGACGGGAACCCTTATGGCTACACCTTC.